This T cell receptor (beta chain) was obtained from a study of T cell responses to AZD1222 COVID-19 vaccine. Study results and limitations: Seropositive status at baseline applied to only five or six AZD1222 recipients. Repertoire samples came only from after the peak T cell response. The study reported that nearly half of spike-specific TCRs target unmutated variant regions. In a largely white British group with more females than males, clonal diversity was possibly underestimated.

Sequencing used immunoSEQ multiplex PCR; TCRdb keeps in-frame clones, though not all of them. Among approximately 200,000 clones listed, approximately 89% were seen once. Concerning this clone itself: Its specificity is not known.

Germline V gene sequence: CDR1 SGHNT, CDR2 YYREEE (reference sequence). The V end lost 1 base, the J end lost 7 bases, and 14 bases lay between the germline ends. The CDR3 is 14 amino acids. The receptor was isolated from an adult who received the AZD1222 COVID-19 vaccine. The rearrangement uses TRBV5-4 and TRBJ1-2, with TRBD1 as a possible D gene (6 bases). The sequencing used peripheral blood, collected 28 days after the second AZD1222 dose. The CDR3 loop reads CASSLLLGAPGYTF. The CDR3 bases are TGTGCCAGCAGCTTGTTGCTGGGGGCCCCTGGCTACACCTTC. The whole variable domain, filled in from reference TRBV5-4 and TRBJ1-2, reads ETGVTQSPTHLIKTRGQQVTLRCSSQSGHNTVSWYQQALGQGPQFIFQYYREEENGRGNFPPRFSGLQFPNYSSELNVNALELDDSALYLCASSLLLGAPGYTFGSGTRLTVV.